This TCR beta chain appears in the sequencing data of a study of T-cell reconstitution after alpha-beta-depleted transplantation in children. Construction of the TCRbeta library involved unique molecular identifiers. TCRdb reprocessed the PCR reads via MiXCR and lists one record per CDR3 protein. The sample holds hundreds of thousands of distinct CDR3 sequences, roughly 16% seen once. The CDR3 runs to 14 residues. The ends were cut back, 6 bases at V and 2 bases at J, with 14 bases in the middle. Germline V gene data show CDR1 as SGDLS and CDR2 as YYNGEE. Material: PBMCs, mostly from graft donor cells, obtained 360 days after TCRalphabeta/CD19-depleted stem cell transplant. The TCR comes from a male patient aged 10 to 17 who had a stem cell transplant for acute lymphoblastic leukemia, so the T cells may come from the graft donor. The J gene is TRBJ2-5, the V gene TRBV9; possibly TRBD1 for D (6 bases). This chain's CDR3 is CASTTGRQQETQYF. In DNA, the CDR3 is TGTGCCAGCACAACAGGGAGACAGCAAGAGACCCAGTACTTC.